This entry concerns a single TCR beta chain. The antigen is unknown. This sample is part of a study of cytomegalovirus exposure and HLA in healthy donors. Across the whole study: The 500 to 850 first-cohort repertoires and the 130 or so validation repertoires shared the same platform, a later analysis reported. Broader study findings: For most TCR sequences rarity was the rule, although some public TCRs occurred in many donors.

Only in-frame clones appear in the TCRdb table, and some are missing; sequencing was by immunoSEQ multiplex PCR. The repertoire holds tens of thousands of clones, with approximately 96% as singletons. Germline CDR1 SGDLS, CDR2 YYNGEE. V was clipped by 1 base and J by 7 bases, with 14 bases between them. This CDR3 is built from 14 residues. Sequencing was done on a sample of PBMCs. This TCR came from a man in his late teens or twenties in good health and CMV-seropositive. V is TRBV9 and J is TRBJ1-2; D might be TRBD1 (5 bases). The CDR3 loop reads CASSVFSRAAGYTF. In nucleotides, the CDR3 is TGTGCCAGCAGCGTATTTAGCAGGGCGGCTGGCTACACCTTC.